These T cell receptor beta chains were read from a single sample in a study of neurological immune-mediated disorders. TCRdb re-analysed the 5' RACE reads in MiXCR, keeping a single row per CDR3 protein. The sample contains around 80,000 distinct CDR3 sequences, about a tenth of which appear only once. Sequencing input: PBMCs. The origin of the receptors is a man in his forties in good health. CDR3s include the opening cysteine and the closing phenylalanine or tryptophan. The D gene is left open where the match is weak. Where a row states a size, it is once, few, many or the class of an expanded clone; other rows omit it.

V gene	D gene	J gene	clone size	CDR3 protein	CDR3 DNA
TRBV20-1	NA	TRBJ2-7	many	CSARTNELAGEQYF	TGCAGTGCTAGAACCAACGAACTAGCAGGCGAGCAGTACTTC
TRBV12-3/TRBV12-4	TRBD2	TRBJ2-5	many	CASSPSGGAGKTQYF	TGTGCCAGCAGCCCAAGCGGGGGGGCCGGAAAGACCCAGTACTTC
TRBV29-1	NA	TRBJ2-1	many	CSVTQSSSYNEQFF	TGCAGCGTTACGCAGTCAAGCTCCTACAATGAGCAGTTCTTC
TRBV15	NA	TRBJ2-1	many	CATSRALRAPNEQFF	TGTGCCACCAGCAGAGCACTCCGCGCCCCCAATGAGCAGTTCTTC
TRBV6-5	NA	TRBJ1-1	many	CASGVLSVASAFF	TGTGCCAGCGGAGTCTTGAGTGTAGCGTCGGCTTTCTTT
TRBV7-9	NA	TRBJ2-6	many	CATRSSGANVLTF	TGTGCCACCAGGAGTTCTGGGGCCAACGTCCTGACTTTC
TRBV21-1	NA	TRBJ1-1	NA	CASSKACDGGGPMNTEAFF	TGTGCCAGCAGCAAAGCTTGTGACGGTGGGGGCCCCATGAACACTGAAGCTTTCTTT
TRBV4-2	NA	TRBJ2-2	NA	CASSQEIRLDSVGTPGSCFF	NA
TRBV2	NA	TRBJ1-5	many	CASSWDSNQPQHF	TGTGCCAGCAGTTGGGACAGCAATCAGCCCCAGCATTTT
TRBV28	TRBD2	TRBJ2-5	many	CASSSLGTSGQETQYF	TGTGCCAGCAGCTCGTTAGGGACTAGCGGGCAAGAGACCCAGTACTTC
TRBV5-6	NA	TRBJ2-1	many	CASSFLGGGRDEQFF	TGTGCCAGCAGCTTCTTGGGGGGGGGCCGGGATGAGCAGTTCTTC
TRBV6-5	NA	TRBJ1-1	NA	CASSSDGGLEAFF	TGTGCCAGCAGTTCGGACGGGGGACTAGAAGCTTTCTTT
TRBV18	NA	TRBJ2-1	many	CASSPGLASYNEQFF	TGTGCCAGCTCACCAGGGCTAGCGAGTTACAATGAGCAGTTCTTC
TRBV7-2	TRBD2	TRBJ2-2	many	CASSPDGRGAGELFF	TGTGCCAGCAGCCCCGATGGGCGGGGGGCGGGGGAGCTGTTTTTT